This is a list of T cell receptor beta chains from one sample in a study of STAT3 mutations in large granular lymphocyte leukemia. Here immunoSEQ multiplex PCR was the method, and the copy in TCRdb shows in-frame clones only, minus some. The data hold 10,000 to 15,000 clones, with approximately 88% observed a single time. Material: PBMCs. The receptors stem from a human donor with T large granular lymphocyte leukemia. Some clones in this sample may be carry-over from other donors' samples. Both conserved end residues are part of each CDR3. Fields, in order: D gene, J gene, clone size, V gene, CDR3 protein, CDR3 DNA. The D gene is left open where the match is weak. A row's size may be missing; if present it is once, few, many or a size class.

TRBD1,TRBJ1-5,.,TRBV28,CASSPPQGVKPQHF,TGTGCCAGCAGCCCCCCGCAGGGGGTGAAGCCCCAGCATTTT
.,TRBJ1-3,.,TRBV19,CASHPEGDGGYTIYF,TGTGCCAGCCACCCCGAGGGGGACGGGGGATACACCATATATTTT
.,TRBJ1-6,.,TRBV6-1,CASSESTPLHF,TGTGCCAGCAGTGAATCGACGCCCCTCCACTTT
TRBD1,TRBJ1-2,.,TRBV7-9,CASSFGQGARGYTF,TGTGCCAGCAGCTTCGGACAGGGGGCGAGAGGCTACACCTTC
.,TRBJ2-6,.,TRBV7-2,CASSLSSGANVLTF,TGTGCCAGCAGCTTAAGCTCTGGGGCCAACGTCCTGACTTTC
TRBD2,TRBJ2-7,.,TRBV11-2,CASRSPLAGYNEQYF,TGTGCCAGCAGGTCCCCGCTAGCGGGATACAACGAGCAGTACTTC
.,TRBJ1-1,once,TRBV5-4,CASSLGSRGNTEAFF,TGTGCCAGCAGCTTGGGCAGCAGGGGGAACACTGAAGCTTTCTTT
TRBD1,TRBJ2-7,.,TRBV30,CAWSKGGIEKYEQYF,TGTGCCTGGAGTAAAGGGGGCATAGAAAAATACGAGCAGTACTTC
.,TRBJ1-2,once,TRBV18,CASSPRGSSYTF,TGTGCCAGCTCACCACGAGGTTCGAGCTACACCTTC
.,TRBJ2-2,once,TRBV7-2,CASSSNPATLNTGELFF,TGTGCCAGCAGCTCAAACCCAGCCACACTGAACACCGGGGAGCTGTTTTTT
TRBD1,TRBJ1-4,.,TRBV2,CASRRQGWNEKLFF,TGTGCCAGCAGGAGACAGGGCTGGAATGAAAAACTGTTTTTT
.,TRBJ1-2,.,TRBV5-4,CASSLGGSGYTF,TGTGCCAGCAGCTTGGGGGGGAGCGGCTACACCTTC
.,TRBJ1-1,.,TRBV7-2,CASSSTPATEAFF,TGTGCCAGCAGCTCTACACCAGCCACTGAAGCTTTCTTT
.,TRBJ2-2,.,TRBV19,CASSIGTGELFF,TGTGCCAGTAGTATTGGCACCGGGGAGCTGTTTTTT
.,TRBJ2-1,.,TRBV5-1,CASSLGTGNEQFF,TGCGCCAGCAGCCTCGGGACGGGAAATGAGCAGTTCTTC
.,TRBJ2-3,.,TRBV27,CASSPSTDTQYF,TGTGCCAGCAGTCCCAGCACAGATACGCAGTATTTT
.,TRBJ1-3,.,TRBV9,CASSVEQGGNTIYF,TGTGCCAGCAGCGTAGAACAGGGCGGAAACACCATATATTTT
.,TRBJ2-2,.,TRBV18,CASSPRDGNTGELFF,TGTGCCAGCTCTCCCCGGGACGGGAACACCGGGGAGCTGTTTTTT
TRBD2,TRBJ2-7,.,TRBV28,CASSLLAASYEQYF,TGTGCCAGCTCTCTTCTAGCGGCATCCTACGAGCAGTACTTC
.,TRBJ1-1,.,TRBV5-1,CASSLGSGLVTEAFF,TGCGCCAGCAGCTTGGGGTCGGGATTGGTCACTGAAGCTTTCTTT